This T cell receptor (beta chain) was identified in a study of blood T cell repertoires in COVID-19. Study-wide context: The study drew acute and convalescent COVID-19 samples from the United States, Italy and Spain. T cells, B-cell-depleted T cells, or PBMCs supplied cDNA or gDNA.

In the authors' methods: Amplification with reference gene primers provided the estimates of nucleated cell counts. The repertoire was sequenced with immunoSEQ multiplex PCR; TCRdb's copy has only in-frame clones and lacks some. D and trimming come from the DNA, and the V and J calls and clone size come from that table. The profile covers about 100,000 clones, with more than 75% appearing a single time and about 13% taken by the ten largest. The material sequenced was peripheral blood. This TCR came from a human donor in a cohort sampled during active COVID-19.

The CDR3 loop reads CASKQAQNTGELFF. CDR3 in DNA: TGCGCCAGCAAACAGGCCCAGAACACCGGGGAGCTGTTTTTT. The chain has TRBV5-1 and TRBJ2-2; TRBD1 is a possible D gene (5 bases). Germline assignment: CDR1 SGHRS and CDR2 YFSETQ. Deletions cut 6 bases from V and 1 base from J, with 10 bases between. This CDR3 contains 14 residues.